This entry lists 30 T cell receptor beta chains sequenced from one sample in a study of CD8 T cells in ankylosing spondylitis (dated by TCRdb to 2016 to 2017). The antigens these receptors bind are not known. Overall study results and their limits: Blood from ankylosing spondylitis patients appeared to be characterized by a TCR beta motif composed of 7 to 9 highly homologous amino acid variants.

Libraries were built with 5' RACE. Sequencing took place on an Illumina HiSeq 2500. The public reads were quality trimmed at Q25 with fastp and then assembled into clones with MiXCR by TCRdb, keeping productive beta chains. Each record represents a unique CDR3 protein, reported with the most common genes and DNA among its rows. The sample table holds about 450,000 distinct CDR3 sequences, of which roughly 27% were seen once. The ten largest clones represent about 0.9% of the sample. The sample comprised blood, either unsorted or a sorted T cell fraction (not recorded which). The source is a male donor with ankylosing spondylitis.

This clonotype was counted between two and nine times. The V and J genes are TRBV2 and TRBJ2-1, with 12 bases aligning to TRBD2. The CDR3 length is 17 residues. Germline V gene lookup returns CDR1 SNHLY and CDR2 FYNNEI. With 5 bases clipped from V and 7 bases from J, the junction kept 12 bases outside the gene matches. CDR3 in amino acids: CASSPMTSGRNINEQFF. DNA for the CDR3: TGTGCCAGCAGTCCGATGACTAGCGGGAGAAATATAAATGAGCAGTTCTTC.

At least ten counts were recorded for this clonotype. The rearrangement uses TRBV12-3 or TRBV12-4 and TRBJ2-1, with 8 nucleotides matching TRBD1. J lost 4 bases, V lost 6 bases, and 11 bases had no gene match. This CDR3 has 16 residues. CDR3 sequence (DNA): TGTGCCAGCAGCCAAGACAGGGGTATTGGGTACAATGAGCAGTTCTTC. Encoded protein: CASSQDRGIGYNEQFF.

This clonotype was seen just once. The chain carries TRBV7-9 and TRBJ2-5; 12 bases are shared with TRBD1. Per germline, CDR1 SEHNR and CDR2 FQNEAQ (reference sequence). CDR3 length: 15 residues. V shed 5 bases and J 4 bases; nucleotides not matched to a gene: 5. The CDR3 DNA sequence: TGTGCCAGCAGCCTCTGGGACAGGGGGCCAGAGACCCAGTACTTC. This encodes CASSLWDRGPETQYF.

This clonotype was detected only a few times. This sequence joins TRBV11-2 and TRBJ1-1, with a tentative D call TRBD1 (5 bases). The CDR3 is 14 amino acids. Deletions cut 0 bases from V and 3 bases from J, with 8 bases between. CDR1 is SGHAT and CDR2 is FQNNGV in the germline V gene. The chain's CDR3 is CASSLDQGYTEAFF. CDR3 nucleotide sequence: TGTGCCAGCAGCTTAGATCAGGGTTACACTGAAGCTTTCTTT.

This clonotype was counted between two and nine times. The chain joins TRBV12-3 or TRBV12-4 to TRBJ1-5; a weak D match, TRBD1 (5 bases). This CDR3 region has 13 residues. V lost 6 bases and J lost 8, with 14 bases in between. The CDR3 region has the DNA TGTGCCAGCAGCCCCCGGGGGGATGAGCCCCAGCATTTT. Protein: CASSPRGDEPQHF.

V usage is TRBV9 and J usage is TRBJ1-1; weak D call: TRBD1 (5 bases). The CDR3 consists of 14 residues. Germline V gene lookup returns CDR1 SGDLS and CDR2 YYNGEE. V was clipped by 3 bases and J by 9 bases, with 18 bases between them. The CDR3 loop is CASSGGLWRDQAFF. DNA of the CDR3: TGTGCCAGCAGCGGGGGACTTTGGCGTGATCAAGCTTTCTTT.

The gene calls are TRBV20-1 and TRBJ1-1; D call uncertain. This CDR3 contains 15 residues. Trimming removed 6 bases at V and 1 base at J, with 18 bases between. Germline V CDR1 and CDR2: DFQATT, SNEGSKA (reference sequence). CDR3 DNA: TGCAGTGCCCAGACTCCTTCCCACTGGAACACTGAAGCTTTCTTT. Translated, it gives CSAQTPSHWNTEAFF.

This chain links TRBV5-6 with TRBJ2-3; TRBD1 is a possible D gene (6 bases). The germline V gene has CDR1 SGHDT and CDR2 YYEEEE. Trimming removed 3 bases at V and 5 bases at J, with 16 bases between. CDR3 size: 15 residues. CDR3 residues: CASSSLWGRKDTQYF. CDR3 DNA sequence: TGTGCCAGCAGCTCCTTGTGGGGGCGCAAAGATACGCAGTATTTT.

This rearrangement joins TRBV20-1 to TRBJ2-7; D might be TRBD2 (6 bases). Germline loops: CDR1 DFQATT, CDR2 SNEGSKA (reference sequence). V lost 0 bases and J 5 bases, leaving 17 bases between the germline ends. This CDR3 is built from 15 residues. CDR3 protein: CSARDPIGGENEQYV. In nucleotides, the CDR3 is TGCAGTGCTAGAGATCCTATCGGGGGAGAGAACGAGCAGTACGTC.

The rearrangement joins TRBV7-9 to TRBJ2-3; D is ambiguous. Trimming left V 5 bases short and J 10 bases short, with 16 bases between. Germline CDR1 reads SEHNR; CDR2 reads FQNEAQ (reference sequence). The CDR3 runs to 13 residues. CDR3 sequence (DNA): TGTGCCAGCAGCATCGAGAGAGCCGCCTCGCAGTATTTT. Translating gives CASSIERAASQYF.

J is TRBJ1-2 and V is TRBV27, with D perhaps TRBD1 (6 bases). The CDR3 runs to 13 residues. The V gene's germline CDR1 is MNHEY and CDR2 SMNVEV (reference sequence). The ends were cut back, 5 bases at V and 8 bases at J, with 15 bases in the middle. The CDR3 protein is CASSGPGAGGYTF. CDR3 sequence (DNA): TGTGCCAGCAGTGGACCGGGGGCGGGGGGCTACACCTTC.

The rearrangement links TRBV6-1 to TRBJ1-5; no firm D call. V lost 7 bases and J lost 6, with 16 bases in between. This CDR3 has 14 residues. Germline CDR1 reads MNHNS; CDR2 reads SASEGT. As DNA, the CDR3 is TGTGCCAGCATCGATTTACAAAGAGGTCAGCCCCAGCATTTT. Protein sequence: CASIDLQRGQPQHF.

The CDR3 protein is CSAQRHQGQDYGYTF. The CDR3 DNA sequence: TGCAGTGCTCAAAGACATCAGGGCCAGGACTATGGCTACACCTTC. The chain is built from TRBV20-1 and TRBJ1-2; a weak D match, TRBD1 (5 bases). The CDR3 runs to 15 residues. Germline lookup yields CDR1 DFQATT and CDR2 SNEGSKA (reference sequence). V lost 5 bases, J lost 3 bases, and 19 bases lay in between.

This chain joins TRBV7-2 and TRBJ2-2; D unclear. CDR1 and CDR2 from the germline V gene are SGHTA and FQGNSA. V was clipped by 6 bases and J by 4 bases, with 12 bases between them. CDR3 size: 14 residues. Here the CDR3 reads CASRGIVITGELFF. DNA for the CDR3: TGTGCCAGCAGGGGGATAGTCATCACCGGGGAGCTGTTTTTT.

The chain combines TRBV2 with TRBJ1-1; tentatively, D is TRBD1 (5 bases). The CDR3 consists of 15 residues. Germline loops: CDR1 SNHLY, CDR2 FYNNEI. Trimming removed 7 bases from V and 0 bases from J, with 15 bases in between. CDR3 amino acids: CASMWDANMNTEAFF. Here the CDR3 DNA reads TGTGCCAGCATGTGGGACGCGAACATGAACACTGAAGCTTTCTTT.

The rearrangement links TRBV5-1 to TRBJ2-1; D call uncertain. CDR1 and CDR2 (germline): SGHRS, YFSETQ. This CDR3 region has 13 residues. V lost 0 bases and J 5 bases, leaving 6 bases between the germline ends. CDR3 sequence: CASSLDPNNEQFF. DNA of the CDR3: TGCGCCAGCAGCTTGGACCCAAACAATGAGCAGTTCTTC.

This clonotype was counted many times. One junction end does not reproduce the germline sequence, and a read error may be involved. This rearrangement joins TRBV12-3 or TRBV12-4 to TRBJ2-1; 15 positions agree with TRBD2. CDR3 size: 15 residues. The CDR3 sequence is CASSPGLAGGNEQFF. DNA of the CDR3: TGCGCCAGCAGCCCGGGACTAGCGGGAGGAAATGAGCAGTTCTTC.

The rearrangement joins TRBV7-2 to TRBJ1-4; 7 bases match TRBD1. Germline loops: CDR1 SGHTA, CDR2 FQGNSA. V was pared by 2 bases and J by 7 bases, with 10 bases of the junction left unmatched. CDR3 length: 16 amino acids. The CDR3 DNA is TGTGCCAGCAGCTTACCTCCCCGGGACAGAAGTGAAAAACTGTTTTTT. Encoded protein: CASSLPPRDRSEKLFF.

The gene calls are TRBV2 and TRBJ2-2; the D gene is possibly TRBD1 (6 bases). With 7 bases removed from V and 3 bases from J, the gap between germline ends came to 12 bases. CDR1 SNHLY and CDR2 FYNNEI come from the germline V gene. The CDR3 consists of 14 residues. This CDR3 reads CASIGQTDTGELFF. CDR3 DNA: TGTGCCAGCATTGGACAGACCGACACCGGGGAGCTGTTTTTT.

The rearrangement uses TRBV20-1 and TRBJ2-5, with D perhaps matching TRBD2 (6 bases). Germline V CDR1 and CDR2: DFQATT, SNEGSKA (reference sequence). This CDR3 is built from 14 residues. The germline V and J ends were trimmed by 5 bases and 6 bases, with 19 bases remaining between them. CDR3 nucleotide sequence: TGCAGTGCTGCCGAACCGGGACTCCCGAAGACCCAGTACTTC. It is translated as CSAAEPGLPKTQYF.

The J gene is TRBJ2-7, the V gene TRBV6-2 or TRBV6-3; the D gene could be TRBD1 or TRBD2 (5 bases each). This CDR3 comprises 16 residues. The V end was cut by 2 bases, the J end by 3 bases, with 17 bases between. Germline V gene data show CDR1 as MNHEY and CDR2 as SVGEGT. CDR3 nucleotide sequence: TGTGCCAGCAGTTACCCCGCGGGCCGGCAGGGCTACGAGCAGTACTTC. Translating gives CASSYPAGRQGYEQYF.

This rearrangement joins TRBV20-1 to TRBJ2-7, with D uncertain. CDR3 length: 15 amino acids. The V and J ends lost 6 bases and 3 bases respectively, with 21 bases between them. Germline loops: CDR1 DFQATT, CDR2 SNEGSKA (reference sequence). The CDR3 spells CSARQLQRVGYEQYF. DNA for the CDR3: TGCAGTGCCCGCCAACTGCAGCGAGTGGGCTACGAGCAGTACTTC.

A few counts support this clonotype. The CDR3 sequence is CASSYSNTGSTEAFF. The CDR3 DNA reads TGTGCCAGCAGTTACTCAAATACAGGGAGTACTGAAGCTTTCTTT. The V call is TRBV6-2 or TRBV6-3, the J call TRBJ1-1; possibly TRBD1 for D (6 bases). Germline CDR1 MNHEY, CDR2 SVGEGT. The CDR3 covers 15 residues. V lost 0 bases to trimming and J lost 5 bases, with 13 bases between them.

This clonotype was observed a few times. This sequence joins TRBV20-1 and TRBJ2-7; D uncertain. V was cut by 3 bases and J by 1 base, with 10 bases left in between. Germline V gives CDR1 DFQATT, CDR2 SNEGSKA (reference sequence). The length of the CDR3 is 13 residues. CDR3 loop: CSASALRSYEQYV. CDR3 bases: TGCAGTGCTAGCGCGTTGAGGTCCTACGAGCAGTACGTC.

This clonotype was detected only a few times. V usage is TRBV6-2 or TRBV6-3 and J usage is TRBJ1-2, with TRBD1 matching 9 bases. The V gene end was trimmed by 5 bases and the J gene end by 3 bases; junction bases not matched to a gene: 10. Germline values: CDR1 MNHEY, CDR2 SVGEGT. The CDR3 runs 16 residues. The CDR3 loop reads CASSTPGTGKDYGYTF. CDR3 DNA: TGTGCCAGCAGTACCCCAGGGACAGGGAAGGACTATGGCTACACCTTC.

This clonotype appeared a few times. The chain recombines TRBV12-5 with TRBJ2-4; maybe TRBD2 (5 bases). Looked up from germline, CDR1 is LGHNT and CDR2 is FRNRAP. V was shortened by 3 bases and J by 9 bases, with 12 bases between the two germline ends. The CDR3 extends over 13 amino acids. In DNA, the CDR3 is TGTGCTAGTGGTTTTTCCGGGGTTAGCATTCAGTACTTC. Translating gives CASGFSGVSIQYF.

The V gene is TRBV7-2, the J gene TRBJ2-7, with TRBD1 as a possible D gene (6 bases). The germline V gene has CDR1 SGHTA and CDR2 FQGNSA. The CDR3 covers 16 residues. The ends were cut back, 1 base at V and 0 bases at J, with 13 bases in the middle. CDR3 nucleotide sequence: TGTGCCAGCAGCTTAGTACCGGGACATAGCTCCTACGAGCAGTACTTC. The encoded protein is CASSLVPGHSSYEQYF.

This clonotype was recorded once. The chain is built from TRBV24-1 and TRBJ2-1; tentative D call: TRBD1 (5 bases). Trimming stripped 3 bases from V and 3 bases from J, with 14 bases between. The CDR3 has 16 residues. Germline CDR1 reads KGHDR; CDR2 reads SFDVKD. This CDR3 is CATSDPTARSYNEQFF. Written as DNA, the CDR3 is TGTGCCACCAGTGATCCGACAGCCCGGAGCTACAATGAGCAGTTCTTC.

The chain recombines TRBV15 with TRBJ1-2; 7 bases line up with TRBD1. The CDR3 has 14 amino acids. V gave up 1 base and J gave up 10 bases; unmatched junction bases: 9. The germline CDR1 and CDR2 sequences are LNHNV and YYDKDF (reference sequence). The CDR3 loop is CATSRAPGTANYTF. Here the CDR3 DNA reads TGTGCCACCAGCAGAGCCCCCGGGACAGCGAACTACACCTTC.

There are a few counts of this clonotype. The CDR3 loop is CASKLSGSASEQYV. In nucleotides, the CDR3 is TGTGCCAGCAAACTAAGCGGATCCGCCAGCGAGCAGTACGTC. The chain combines TRBV11-3 with TRBJ2-7; D possibly corresponds to TRBD2 (5 bases). V lost 7 bases to trimming and J lost 6 bases, with 19 bases between them. The CDR3 spans 14 residues. Germline lookup yields CDR1 SGHNT and CDR2 YENEEA.